This T cell receptor (beta chain) originates from a study of OX40 agonist ivuxolimab in advanced cancers. Study as a whole: Cancers in dose escalation were hepatocellular, melanoma, renal cell and head and neck. Among those enrolled, mean age was approximately 62 years (range about 23 to 80) and 75% to 90% were male. Points from the study as a whole: Averaging showed that CD8+ T cells had more expanded clones than CD4+ did.

This CDR3 spans 14 amino acids. The germline V and J ends were trimmed by 1 base and 1 base, with 6 bases remaining between them. CDR1 is MNHNY and CDR2 is SVGAGI in the germline V gene (reference sequence). Within the sample, this clone is medium-sized. Its target is unknown. It was autoimmune disease history or systemic immunosuppression that excluded patients. Sequencing used immunoSEQ multiplex PCR; TCRdb keeps in-frame clones, though not all of them. The sample includes 7,500 to 9,000 clones, just under 70% of them seen just once. The chain joins TRBV6-6 to TRBJ2-3, with D unresolved. The specimen comprised CD4+ or CD8+ T cells sorted from blood, sampled in a trial of the OX40 agonist ivuxolimab. This clonotype was sampled from an adult with an advanced solid tumor such as melanoma, head and neck, liver or kidney cancer. In DNA, the CDR3 is TGTGCCAGCAGTTACTTAGAAGGCACAGATACGCAGTATTTT. This codes for CASSYLEGTDTQYF.